One sample yielded the 13 T cell receptor beta chains listed below, sequenced in a study of T-cell reconstitution after alpha-beta-depleted transplantation in children. Researchers prepared the TCRbeta library using unique molecular identifiers, the study reports. Via MiXCR, TCRdb re-called the PCR reads, giving one row per CDR3 protein. The sample holds about 400,000 distinct CDR3 sequences; roughly 16% are singletons and the top ten take 25% to 35%. Sequencing was performed on PBMCs, mostly from graft donor cells, taken 360 days after TCRalphabeta/CD19-depleted stem cell transplant. The receptors originated from a boy under two years old who had a stem cell transplant for Wiskott-Aldrich syndrome, so the T cells may come from the graft donor.

This clonotype was seen a few times. The chain employs TRBV7-9 and TRBJ2-7; TRBD1 agrees at 8 bases. V shed 1 base, J shed 5 bases, and the junction held 19 bases outside the gene matches. CDR1 and CDR2 (germline): SEHNR, FQNEAQ (reference sequence). CDR3 length: 19 amino acids. The CDR3 region is CASSLVLVDVGTGRNEQYF. The DNA for the CDR3 is TGTGCCAGCAGCTTAGTTTTGGTGGACGTCGGGACAGGTCGGAACGAGCAGTACTTC.

This clonotype has just a few counts. The chain carries TRBV6-5 and TRBJ1-5; D is uncertain. From germline, CDR1 is MNHEY and CDR2 SVGAGI. Trimming shortened V by 8 bases and J by 6 bases, and 11 bases separated the two germline ends. The CDR3 is 12 residues long. CDR3 nucleotides: TGTGCCAGCTCCCGGGCGGGTCAGCCCCAGCATTTT. This codes for CASSRAGQPQHF.

CDR3 DNA sequence: TGTGCCAGCAGCCCGACAGGGGCCTACGAGCAGTACTTC. This gives the protein CASSPTGAYEQYF. The chain is built from TRBV3-1 and TRBJ2-7, with TRBD1 matching 8 bases. The junction had 1 base not matched to a gene; V was cut back by 4 bases and J by 2 bases. CDR3 size: 13 residues. Per the germline V gene, CDR1 is LGHDT and CDR2 is YNNKEL (reference sequence).

This clonotype has ten or more counts. The V call is TRBV4-3, the J call TRBJ2-7; a weak D match, TRBD1 (5 bases). There are 16 residues in the CDR3. CDR1 and CDR2 from the germline V gene are LGHNA and YSLEER. The V gene lost 2 bases and the J gene lost 0 bases, with 14 bases spanning the gap. The CDR3 is CASSQQLSGPSYEQYF. The CDR3 coding sequence is TGCGCCAGCAGCCAACAACTTTCAGGGCCCTCCTACGAGCAGTACTTC.

This clonotype was picked up a small number of times. The chain is built from TRBV7-2 and TRBJ2-3; 12 nucleotides agree with TRBD2. Germline CDR1 reads SGHTA; CDR2 reads FQGNSA. V trimming: 5 bases; J trimming: 2 bases; junction bases outside the gene matches: 8. This CDR3 region has 17 residues. This CDR3 is CASSKGLAGTYTDTQYF. The CDR3 region has the DNA TGTGCCAGCAGCAAAGGACTAGCGGGGACCTACACAGATACGCAGTATTTT.

The V gene is TRBV27, the J gene TRBJ2-5, with 7 bases identical to TRBD2. This CDR3 has 15 amino acids. Losses at the gene ends were 7 bases for V and 4 bases for J; bases not matched to a gene: 12. Per germline, CDR1 MNHEY and CDR2 SMNVEV (reference sequence). This CDR3 is CASTLKGRARETQYF. The CDR3 DNA follows: TGTGCCAGCACTCTCAAGGGGAGGGCCCGAGAGACCCAGTACTTC.

The chain recombines TRBV10-2 with TRBJ1-5, with D perhaps TRBD1 (6 bases). Germline loops: CDR1 WSHSY, CDR2 SAAADI. This CDR3 is 15 amino acids long. The V gene lost 4 bases and the J gene lost 7 bases, with 17 bases spanning the gap. The CDR3 sequence is CASSVWVGRGQPQHF. DNA for the CDR3: TGCGCCAGCAGTGTGTGGGTTGGCAGGGGACAGCCCCAGCATTTT.

This clonotype was seen more than once but under ten times. The rearrangement joins TRBV4-1 to TRBJ2-6; 8 bases match TRBD1. V lost 0 bases, J lost 2 bases, and 3 bases stayed unmatched. The CDR3 consists of 17 residues. Germline assignment: CDR1 MGHRA and CDR2 YSYEKL. The CDR3 here is CASSQDWTGTGANVLTF. As DNA, the CDR3 is TGCGCCAGCAGCCAAGATTGGACAGGGACTGGGGCCAACGTCCTGACTTTC.

This clonotype was detected only a few times. CDR3 nucleotide sequence: TGCGCCAGCAGCTTGGGAGTTCTAGCCAAAAACATTCAGTACTTC. Protein product: CASSLGVLAKNIQYF. The chain is built from TRBV5-1 and TRBJ2-4; D not resolved. V lost 0 bases to trimming and J lost 0 bases, with 7 bases between them. Germline CDR1 reads SGHRS; CDR2 reads YFSETQ. CDR3 length equals 15 residues.

This clonotype was observed at least ten times. The rearrangement links TRBV7-8 to TRBJ1-5, with 8 bases matching TRBD1. This CDR3 is 15 amino acids long. Trimming removed 5 bases from V and 2 bases from J; junction bases left unmatched: 5. Per the germline V gene, CDR1 is SGHVS and CDR2 is FQNEAQ. The CDR3 here is CASSMGQVGNQPQHF. The CDR3 DNA reads as TGTGCCAGCAGCATGGGACAGGTGGGCAATCAGCCCCAGCATTTT.

The genes are TRBV12-3 or TRBV12-4 and TRBJ2-7; 7 bases line up with TRBD1. The CDR3 consists of 13 residues. V gave up 5 bases and J gave up 5 bases; unmatched junction bases: 6. As DNA, the CDR3 is TGTGCCAGCAGTCCCGGGACAGTGGACGAGCAGTACTTC. This codes for CASSPGTVDEQYF.

This clonotype was counted between two and nine times. CDR3 in amino acids: CAISGRDIYNEQFF. The CDR3 DNA follows: TGTGCCATCAGTGGTAGGGATATTTACAATGAGCAGTTCTTC. V and J are TRBV10-3 and TRBJ2-1; D is undetermined. Germline lookup yields CDR1 ENHRY and CDR2 SYGVKD. V gave up 4 bases and J gave up 4 bases, with 11 bases separating them. The length of the CDR3 is 14 residues.

This clonotype was picked up a small number of times. V is TRBV20-1 and J is TRBJ2-7, with a tentative D call TRBD2 (6 bases). Looked up from germline, CDR1 is DFQATT and CDR2 is SNEGSKA (reference sequence). The CDR3 runs to 14 residues. Trimming took off 1 base at V and 2 bases at J, with 12 bases between the two ends. The CDR3 region has the DNA TGCAGTGCTAGAGCTTTTTCGGGGGCCTACGAGCAGTACTTC. This gives the protein CSARAFSGAYEQYF.